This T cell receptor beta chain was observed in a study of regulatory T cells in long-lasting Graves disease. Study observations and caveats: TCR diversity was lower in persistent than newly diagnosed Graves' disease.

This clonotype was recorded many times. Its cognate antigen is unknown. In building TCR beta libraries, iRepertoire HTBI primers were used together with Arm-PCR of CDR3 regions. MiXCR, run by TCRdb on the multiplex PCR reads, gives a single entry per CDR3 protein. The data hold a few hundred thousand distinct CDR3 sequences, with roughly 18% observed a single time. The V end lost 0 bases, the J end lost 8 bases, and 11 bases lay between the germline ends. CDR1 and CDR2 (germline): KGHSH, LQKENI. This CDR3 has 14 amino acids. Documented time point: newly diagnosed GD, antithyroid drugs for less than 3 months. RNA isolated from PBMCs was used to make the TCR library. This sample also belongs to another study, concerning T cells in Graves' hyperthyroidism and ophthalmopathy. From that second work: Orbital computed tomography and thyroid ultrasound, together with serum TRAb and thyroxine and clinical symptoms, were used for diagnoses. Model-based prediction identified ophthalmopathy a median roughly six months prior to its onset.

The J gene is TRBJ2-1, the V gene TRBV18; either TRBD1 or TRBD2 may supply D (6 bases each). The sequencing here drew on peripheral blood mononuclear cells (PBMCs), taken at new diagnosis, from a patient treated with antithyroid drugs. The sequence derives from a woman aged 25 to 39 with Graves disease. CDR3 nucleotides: TGTGCCAGCTCACCACCTGGACAGCGGGATGAGCAGTTCTTC. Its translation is CASSPPGQRDEQFF.